This T cell receptor (beta chain) was found in a study of CD8 T cells in Susac syndrome. After extraction with the RNeasy kit, roughly 0.45 to 1 ug of the RNA was reverse transcribed using random hexamers. The authors amplified TCR beta CDR3 across 54 Vbeta and 13 Jbeta using immunoSEQ multiplex PCR. TCRdb itself ran the immunoSEQ multiplex PCR reads through MiXCR, one entry per CDR3 protein. The table records tens of thousands of distinct CDR3 sequences, approximately 94% of them present only once. This clonotype came up once. Trimming cost V 1 base and J 8 bases, with 9 bases left between them. Germline V lookup: CDR1 SGHDT, CDR2 YYEEEE. The CDR3 contains 12 residues. From blood CD8+ and CD4+ T cells, TCR beta sequences were generated. TEMRA cells were FACS-enriched, unlike CD8+ and CD4+ T cells, which were negatively isolated.

The sample comprised CD8+ T cells from PBMCs. The sequence was collected from a human donor with multiple sclerosis. The chain employs TRBV5-6 and TRBJ1-1; D gene uncertain. CDR3 DNA: TGTGCCAGCAGCTTGTCGGAGGCAGAAGCTTTCTTT. Encoded protein: CASSLSEAEAFF.